Shown below are 9 T cell receptor beta chains from a single sample sequenced in a study of shared clonotypes between healthy human individuals. Here immunoSEQ multiplex PCR was the method, and the copy in TCRdb shows in-frame clones only, minus some. Here the sample spans approximately 2.4 million clones, approximately 96% being singletons. The sequenced material came from naive CD4+ T cells sorted from blood. The subset was: CD45RA+ positively selected. All receptors derive from a man between 18 and 35 years old in good health.

CDR3 residues: CATRIKHKNTEAFF. Written as DNA, the CDR3 is TGTGCCACTCGCATAAAACACAAGAACACTGAAGCTTTCTTT. The rearrangement uses TRBV6-5 and TRBJ1-1, with D hard to call. The CDR3 is made up of 14 amino acids. Trimming left V 10 bases short and J 1 base short, with 16 bases between. From germline, CDR1 is MNHEY and CDR2 SVGAGI.

The chain employs TRBV4-3 and TRBJ2-5; D is perhaps TRBD2 (6 bases). Trimming pared 0 bases from V and 1 base from J, leaving 18 bases between. The CDR3 consists of 18 residues. CDR1 is LGHNA and CDR2 is YSLEER in the germline V gene. This CDR3 is CASSQDLATSRTQETQYF. Written as DNA, the CDR3 is TGCGCCAGCAGCCAAGATCTAGCAACTAGCCGGACCCAAGAGACCCAGTACTTC.

The CDR3 protein is CASSGKPGLDPNQPQHF. DNA of the CDR3: TGTGCCAGCAGCGGGAAGCCGGGACTAGATCCGAATCAGCCCCAGCATTTT. This chain connects TRBV2 to TRBJ1-5, with D possibly matching TRBD1 (5 bases). Looked up from germline, CDR1 is SNHLY and CDR2 is FYNNEI. The V end lost 6 bases, the J end lost 4 bases, and 22 bases lay between the germline ends. The CDR3 consists of 17 residues.

The chain employs TRBV25-1 and TRBJ1-5; D gene unclear. The CDR3 has 15 residues. The germline gives CDR1 MGHDK, CDR2 SYGVNS. Between the trimmed V and J ends, which lost 1 base and 2 bases, there was a span of 9 bases. The CDR3 protein is CASSEWGQGNQPQHF. In nucleotides, the CDR3 is TGTGCCAGCAGTGAATGGGGTCAGGGCAATCAGCCCCAGCATTTT.

The chain is built from TRBV7-6 and TRBJ1-4; 8 nucleotides agree with TRBD1. The CDR3 runs 13 residues. Germline V gene data show CDR1 as SGHVS and CDR2 as FNYEAQ. J was trimmed by 10 bases and V by 4 bases; bases with no gene match: 5. In nucleotides, the CDR3 is TGTGCCAGCAGCTCCCCCGGACAGGGAAAACTGTTTTTT. This gives the protein CASSSPGQGKLFF. Drawing the rest from reference TRBV7-6 and TRBJ1-4, the complete variable domain is GAGVSQSPRYKVTKRGQDVALRCDPISGHVSLYWYRQALGQGPEFLTYFNYEAQQDKSGLPNDRFSAERPEGSISTLTIQRTEQRDSAMYRCASSSPGQGKLFFGSGTQLSVL.

This clone was seen a handful of times. The chain uses TRBV10-3 and TRBJ2-7; D uncertain. The germline gives CDR1 ENHRY, CDR2 SYGVKD. Trimming removed 6 bases from V and 4 bases from J, with 7 bases in between. The CDR3 loop spans 11 amino acids. CDR3 in amino acids: CAISTQYEQYF. CDR3 coding DNA: TGTGCCATCAGCACGCAATACGAGCAGTACTTC.

The J gene is TRBJ2-7, the V gene TRBV10-3; possibly TRBD1 for D (7 bases). Germline V CDR1 and CDR2: ENHRY, SYGVKD. The CDR3 consists of 13 residues. The V end was cut by 7 bases, the J end by 1 base, with 11 bases between. The CDR3 loop reads CAITPGGSYEQYF. CDR3 nucleotide sequence: TGTGCCATCACCCCAGGGGGGTCCTACGAGCAGTACTTC.

V gene TRBV11-2 combines with J gene TRBJ2-5; perhaps TRBD2 as D (6 bases). The V gene's germline CDR1 is SGHAT and CDR2 FQNNGV. The V gene lost 1 base and the J gene lost 2 bases, with 11 bases spanning the gap. This CDR3 region has 15 residues. CDR3 in amino acids: CASSLVLARQETQYF. The CDR3 region has the DNA TGTGCCAGCAGCTTAGTCCTAGCGAGGCAAGAGACCCAGTACTTC.

The chain combines TRBV7-2 with TRBJ2-3; 9 nucleotides agree with TRBD2. Trimming removed 0 bases from V and 1 base from J; junction bases left unmatched: 5. Per germline, CDR1 SGHTA and CDR2 FQGNSA. The CDR3 runs 17 residues. The CDR3 spells CASSLALLAGRTDTQYF. The CDR3 DNA reads TGTGCCAGCAGCTTAGCCCTGCTAGCGGGGCGCACAGATACGCAGTATTTT.